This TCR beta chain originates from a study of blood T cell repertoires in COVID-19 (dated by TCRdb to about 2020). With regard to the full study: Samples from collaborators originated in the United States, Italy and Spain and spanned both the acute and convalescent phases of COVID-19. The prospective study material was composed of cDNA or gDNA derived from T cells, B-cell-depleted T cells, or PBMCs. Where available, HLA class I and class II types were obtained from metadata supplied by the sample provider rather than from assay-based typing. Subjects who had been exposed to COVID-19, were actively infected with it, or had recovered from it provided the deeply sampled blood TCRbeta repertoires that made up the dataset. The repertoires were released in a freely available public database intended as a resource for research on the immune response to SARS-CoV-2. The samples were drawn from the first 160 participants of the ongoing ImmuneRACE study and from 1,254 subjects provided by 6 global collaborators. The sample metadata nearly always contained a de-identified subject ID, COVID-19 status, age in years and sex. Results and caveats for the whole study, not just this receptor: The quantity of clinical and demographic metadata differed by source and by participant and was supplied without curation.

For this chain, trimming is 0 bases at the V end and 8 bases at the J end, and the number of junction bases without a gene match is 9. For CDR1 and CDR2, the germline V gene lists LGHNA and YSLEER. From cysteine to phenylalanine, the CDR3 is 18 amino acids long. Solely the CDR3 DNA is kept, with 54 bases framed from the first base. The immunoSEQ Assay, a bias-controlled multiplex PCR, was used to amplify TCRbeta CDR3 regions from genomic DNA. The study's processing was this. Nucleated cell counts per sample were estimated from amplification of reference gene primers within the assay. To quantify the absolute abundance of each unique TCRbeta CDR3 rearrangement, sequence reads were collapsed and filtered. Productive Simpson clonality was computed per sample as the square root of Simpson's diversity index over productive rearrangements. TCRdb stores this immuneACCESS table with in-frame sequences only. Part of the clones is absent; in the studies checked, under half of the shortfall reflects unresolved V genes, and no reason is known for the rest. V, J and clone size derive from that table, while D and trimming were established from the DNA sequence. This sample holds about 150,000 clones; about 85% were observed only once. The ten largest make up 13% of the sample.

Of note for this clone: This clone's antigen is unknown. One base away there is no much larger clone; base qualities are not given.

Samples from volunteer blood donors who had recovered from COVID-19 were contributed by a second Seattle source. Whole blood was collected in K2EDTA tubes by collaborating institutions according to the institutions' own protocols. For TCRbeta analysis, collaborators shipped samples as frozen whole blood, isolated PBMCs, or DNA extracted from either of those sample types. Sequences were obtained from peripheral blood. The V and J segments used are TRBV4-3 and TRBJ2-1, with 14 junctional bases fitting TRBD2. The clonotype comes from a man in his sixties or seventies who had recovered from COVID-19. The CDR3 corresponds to CASSQDKTSGRAWDEQFF. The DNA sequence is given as TGCGCCAGCAGCCAAGATAAGACTAGCGGGAGGGCCTGGGATGAGCAGTTCTTC.